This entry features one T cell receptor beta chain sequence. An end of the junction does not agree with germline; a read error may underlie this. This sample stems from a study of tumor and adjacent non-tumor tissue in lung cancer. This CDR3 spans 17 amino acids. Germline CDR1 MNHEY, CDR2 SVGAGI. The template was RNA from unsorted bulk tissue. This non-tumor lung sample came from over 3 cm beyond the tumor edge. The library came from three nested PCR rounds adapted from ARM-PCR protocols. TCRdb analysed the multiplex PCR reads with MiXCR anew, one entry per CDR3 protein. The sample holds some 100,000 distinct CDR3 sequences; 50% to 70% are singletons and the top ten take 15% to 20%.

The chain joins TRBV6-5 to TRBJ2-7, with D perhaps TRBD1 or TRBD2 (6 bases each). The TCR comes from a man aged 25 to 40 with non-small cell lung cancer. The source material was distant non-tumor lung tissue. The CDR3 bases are TGTGCCAGCAGCCGCCCTACAACAGGGACGGGGGTTCACGAGCATTACTTC. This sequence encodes CASSRPTTGTGVHEHYF.